Below, 5 T cell receptor beta chains from the same sample are listed, as sequenced in a study of Ad26.COV2.S vaccination and SARS-CoV-2 variants. Sample treatment: around 19 received Ad26.COV2.S at low or high dose, single or two shots; a few received placebo; per-sample allocation not given. All samples were drawn on day 63, counting from the first vaccine or placebo injection. Sequenced by immunoSEQ multiplex PCR; TCRdb stores in-frame clones only, minus some. The data hold fewer than 400,000 clones, with around 85% observed a single time. The source material was peripheral blood, sampled in a trial of Ad26.COV2.S vaccine versus placebo. These receptors originate from a person aged 18 to 65 who received the Ad26.COV2.S COVID-19 vaccine or a placebo.

The chain employs TRBV11-2 and TRBJ2-7; TRBD2 agrees at 9 bases. The CDR3 is made up of 14 amino acids. V trimming: 4 bases; J trimming: 1 base; junction bases outside the gene matches: 2. CDR1 and CDR2 (germline): SGHAT, FQNNGV. The CDR3 DNA sequence: TGTGCCAGCAGCTCGACTAGCGGTTCCTACGAGCAGTACTTC. This gives the protein CASSSTSGSYEQYF.

The chain carries TRBV6-1 and TRBJ1-4; no reliable D call. V shed 3 bases and J shed 8 bases, with 13 bases lying between them. The germline CDR1 and CDR2 sequences are MNHNS and SASEGT. The CDR3 is 14 residues long. The CDR3 is CASSDTLAREKLFF. As DNA, the CDR3 is TGTGCCAGCAGTGACACATTAGCAAGGGAAAAACTGTTTTTT.

This CDR3 is CASSRTGLSEAFF. In nucleotides, the CDR3 is TGTGCCAGCAGCCGGACAGGGCTCAGTGAAGCTTTCTTT. The genes are TRBV14 and TRBJ1-1; 8 bases match TRBD1. The CDR3 contains 13 residues. The J segment lost 7 bases and the V segment lost 4 bases, leaving 5 bases of the junction unmatched. The germline V gene has CDR1 SGHDN and CDR2 FVKESK.

This clone has just one count. CDR3 in DNA: TGCGCCAGCAGCTTAGGGAGACAAGAGACCCAGTACTTC. This sequence encodes CASSLGRQETQYF. V and J are TRBV5-1 and TRBJ2-5; D might be TRBD2 (5 bases). CDR3 length: 13 amino acids. Germline V lookup: CDR1 SGHRS, CDR2 YFSETQ. V lost 2 bases and J 2 bases, leaving 7 bases between the germline ends.

This chain joins TRBV28 and TRBJ1-4; D gene unclear. The CDR3 is made up of 16 amino acids. Trimming took 2 bases from V and 2 from J, leaving 12 bases between them. Germline CDR1 and CDR2: MDHEN and SYDVKM. CDR3 bases: TGTGCCAGCAGTTTAACTGGGGAATTGACTAATGAAAAACTGTTTTTT. It translates to CASSLTGELTNEKLFF.